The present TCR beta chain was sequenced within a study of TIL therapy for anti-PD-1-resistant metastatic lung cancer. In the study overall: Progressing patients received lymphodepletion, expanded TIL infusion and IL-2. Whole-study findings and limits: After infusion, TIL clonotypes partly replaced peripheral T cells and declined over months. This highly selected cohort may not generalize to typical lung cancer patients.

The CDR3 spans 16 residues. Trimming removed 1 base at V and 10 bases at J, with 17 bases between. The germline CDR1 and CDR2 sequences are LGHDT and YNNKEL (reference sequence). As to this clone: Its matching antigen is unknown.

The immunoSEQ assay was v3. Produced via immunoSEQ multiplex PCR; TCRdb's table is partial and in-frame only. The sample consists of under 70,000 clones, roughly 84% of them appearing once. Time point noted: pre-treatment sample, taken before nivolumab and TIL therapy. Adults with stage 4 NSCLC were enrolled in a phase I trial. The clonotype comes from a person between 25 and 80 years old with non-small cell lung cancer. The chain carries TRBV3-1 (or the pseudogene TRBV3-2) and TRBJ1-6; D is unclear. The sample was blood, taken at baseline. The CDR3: CASSQAAAPAVSPLHF. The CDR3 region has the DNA TGTGCCAGCAGCCAAGCGGCTGCCCCCGCGGTATCACCCCTCCACTTT.